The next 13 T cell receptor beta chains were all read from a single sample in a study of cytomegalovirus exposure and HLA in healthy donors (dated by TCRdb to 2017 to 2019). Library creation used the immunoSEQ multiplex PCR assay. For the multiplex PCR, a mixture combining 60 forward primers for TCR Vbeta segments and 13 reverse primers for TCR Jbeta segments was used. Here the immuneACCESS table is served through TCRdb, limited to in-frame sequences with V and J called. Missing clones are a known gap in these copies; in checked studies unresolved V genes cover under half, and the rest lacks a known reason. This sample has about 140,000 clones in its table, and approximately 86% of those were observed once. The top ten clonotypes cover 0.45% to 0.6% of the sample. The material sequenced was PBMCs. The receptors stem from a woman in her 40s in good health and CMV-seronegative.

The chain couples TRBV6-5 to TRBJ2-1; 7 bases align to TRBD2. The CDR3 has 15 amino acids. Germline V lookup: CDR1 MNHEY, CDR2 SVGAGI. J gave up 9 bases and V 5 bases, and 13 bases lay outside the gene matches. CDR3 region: CASSALGLVASEQFF. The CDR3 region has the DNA TGTGCCAGCAGTGCCCTAGGACTAGTAGCCAGTGAGCAGTTCTTC.

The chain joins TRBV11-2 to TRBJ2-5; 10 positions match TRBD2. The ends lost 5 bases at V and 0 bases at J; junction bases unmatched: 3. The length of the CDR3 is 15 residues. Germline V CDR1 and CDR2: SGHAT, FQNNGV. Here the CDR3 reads CASSLAGENQETQYF. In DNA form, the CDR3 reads TGTGCCAGCAGCCTAGCGGGAGAGAACCAAGAGACCCAGTACTTC. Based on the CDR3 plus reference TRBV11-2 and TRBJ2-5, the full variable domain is EAGVAQSPRYKIIEKRQSVAFWCNPISGHATLYWYQQILGQGPKLLIQFQNNGVVDDSQLPKDRFSAERLKGVDSTLKIQPAKLEDSAVYLCASSLAGENQETQYFGPGTRLLVL.

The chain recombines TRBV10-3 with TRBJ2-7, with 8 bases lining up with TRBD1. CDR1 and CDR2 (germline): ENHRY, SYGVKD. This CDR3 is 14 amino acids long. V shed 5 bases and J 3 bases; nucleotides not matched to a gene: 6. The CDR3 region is CAISTPGQGYEQYF. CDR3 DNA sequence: TGTGCCATCAGTACCCCTGGACAGGGCTACGAGCAGTACTTC.

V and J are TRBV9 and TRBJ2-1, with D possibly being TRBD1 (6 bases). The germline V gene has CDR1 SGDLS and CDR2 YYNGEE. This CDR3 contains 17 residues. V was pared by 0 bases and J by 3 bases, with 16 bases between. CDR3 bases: TGTGCCAGCAGCGTAGCCACCACGGGACACCTCTACAATGAGCAGTTCTTC. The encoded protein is CASSVATTGHLYNEQFF.

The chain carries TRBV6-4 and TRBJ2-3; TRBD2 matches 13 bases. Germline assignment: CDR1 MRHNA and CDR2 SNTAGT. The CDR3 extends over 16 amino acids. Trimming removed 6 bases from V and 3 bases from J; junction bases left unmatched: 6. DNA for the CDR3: TGTGCCAGCAGCGAAACGGGACTAGCGGGAACAGATACGCAGTATTTT. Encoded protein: CASSETGLAGTDTQYF.

The CDR3 DNA sequence: TGCGCCAGCAGCTTGGGGGACTCAGGGGGCCGAGAAGCTTTCTTT. As protein: CASSLGDSGGREAFF. The J gene is TRBJ1-1, the V gene TRBV5-1; 8 bases are a match to TRBD1. The trim removed 0 bases at V and 8 bases at J, leaving 9 bases unmatched. The CDR3 covers 15 residues. CDR1 and CDR2 from the germline V gene are SGHRS and YFSETQ.

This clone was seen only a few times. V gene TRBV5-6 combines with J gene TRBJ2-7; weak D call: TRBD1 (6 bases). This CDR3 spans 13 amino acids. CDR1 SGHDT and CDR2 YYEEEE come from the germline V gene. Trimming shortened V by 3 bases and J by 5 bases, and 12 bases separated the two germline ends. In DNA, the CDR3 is TGTGCCAGCAGCTCAGGGACATCCAACGAGCAGTACTTC. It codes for CASSSGTSNEQYF.

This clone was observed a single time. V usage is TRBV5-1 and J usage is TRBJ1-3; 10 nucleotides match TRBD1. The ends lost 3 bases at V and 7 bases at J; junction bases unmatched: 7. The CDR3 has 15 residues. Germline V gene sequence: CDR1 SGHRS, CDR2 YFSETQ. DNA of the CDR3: TGCGCCAGCAGCTCCGGGACAGGGGTCTTGAACACCATATATTTT. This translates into CASSSGTGVLNTIYF.

The CDR3 coding sequence is TGTGCCAGCAGCTTAGTAGTAACAGGGGAGGCTTTCTTT. It translates to CASSLVVTGEAFF. The chain carries TRBV7-9 and TRBJ1-1; 7 bases align to TRBD1. This CDR3 has 13 amino acids. The V segment lost 1 base and the J segment 11 bases; nucleotides outside the gene matches: 7. CDR1 and CDR2 (germline): SEHNR, FQNEAQ (reference sequence). Supplemented by reference TRBV7-9 and TRBJ1-1, the full variable domain reads DTGVSQNPRHKITKRGQNVTFRCDPISEHNRLYWYRQTLGQGPEFLTYFQNEAQLEKSRLLSDRFSAERPKGSFSTLEIQRTEQGDSAMYLCASSLVVTGEAFFGQGTRLTVV.

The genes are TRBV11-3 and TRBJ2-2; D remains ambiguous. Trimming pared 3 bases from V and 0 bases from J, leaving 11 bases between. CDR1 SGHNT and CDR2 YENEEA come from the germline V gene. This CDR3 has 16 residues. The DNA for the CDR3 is TGTGCCAGCAGCTTTCCTGTTTTCGCGAACACCGGGGAGCTGTTTTTT. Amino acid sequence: CASSFPVFANTGELFF.

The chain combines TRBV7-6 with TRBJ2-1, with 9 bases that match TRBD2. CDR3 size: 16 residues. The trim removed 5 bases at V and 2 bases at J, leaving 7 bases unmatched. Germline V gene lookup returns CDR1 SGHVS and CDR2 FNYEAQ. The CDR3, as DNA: TGTGCCAGCAGCCCGCTAGCGGGGAAAACCTACAATGAGCAGTTCTTC. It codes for CASSPLAGKTYNEQFF.

CDR3 sequence: CASSSSVGVTLFYEQYF. CDR3 nucleotides: TGTGCCAGCAGTTCGTCGGTCGGGGTCACCCTATTCTACGAGCAGTACTTC. The genes are TRBV27 and TRBJ2-7, with D possibly matching TRBD2 (5 bases). The CDR3 is 17 amino acids. V was trimmed by 4 bases and J by 3 bases, leaving 22 bases between them. The germline gives CDR1 MNHEY, CDR2 SMNVEV (reference sequence).

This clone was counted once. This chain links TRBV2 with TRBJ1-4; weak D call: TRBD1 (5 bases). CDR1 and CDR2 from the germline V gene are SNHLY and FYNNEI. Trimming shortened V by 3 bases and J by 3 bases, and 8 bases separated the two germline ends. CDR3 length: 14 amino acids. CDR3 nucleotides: TGTGCCAGCAGTGACGGCAGGGCTAATGAAAAACTGTTTTTT. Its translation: CASSDGRANEKLFF.